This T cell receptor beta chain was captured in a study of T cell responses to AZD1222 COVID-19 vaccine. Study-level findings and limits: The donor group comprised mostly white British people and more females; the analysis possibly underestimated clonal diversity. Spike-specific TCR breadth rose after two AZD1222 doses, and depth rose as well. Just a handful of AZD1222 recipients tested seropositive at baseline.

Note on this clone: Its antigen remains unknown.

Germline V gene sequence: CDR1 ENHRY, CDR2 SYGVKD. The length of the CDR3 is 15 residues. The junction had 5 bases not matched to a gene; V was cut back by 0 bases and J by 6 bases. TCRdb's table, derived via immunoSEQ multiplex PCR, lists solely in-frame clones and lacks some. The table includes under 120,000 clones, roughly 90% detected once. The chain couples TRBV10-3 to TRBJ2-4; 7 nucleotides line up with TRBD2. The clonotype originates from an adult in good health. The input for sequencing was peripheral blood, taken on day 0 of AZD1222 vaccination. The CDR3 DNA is TGTGCCATCAGTGAGTCGGGGGACTACCCAAACATTCAGTACTTC. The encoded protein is CAISESGDYPNIQYF.